This passage covers 5 T cell receptor beta chains from one sample sequenced in a study of blood T cells in healthy people across ages. Through a sample-barcoded 5' primer and a J-beta primer mix, a second PCR was run for about 7 to 12 cycles. MiXCR, run by TCRdb on the 5' RACE reads, gives a single entry per CDR3 protein. This sample yields over 1,500,000 distinct CDR3 sequences, of which 39% are seen a single time; 23% belongs to the top ten. The sequenced sample was blood. The receptors originated from a human donor in good health.

This clonotype has only a few counts. The chain uses TRBV15 and TRBJ2-7, with 7 bases fitting TRBD1. J lost 3 bases, V lost 3 bases, and 11 bases had no gene match. This CDR3 region has 16 residues. The germline gives CDR1 LNHNV, CDR2 YYDKDF (reference sequence). In DNA form, the CDR3 reads TGTGCCACCAGCAGGTCTGCCGAGACAGGGATCTACGAGCAGTACTTC. Amino acid sequence: CATSRSAETGIYEQYF.

This clonotype was seen at least ten times. The chain couples TRBV12-3 or TRBV12-4 to TRBJ2-5; D is possibly TRBD2 (6 bases). There are 13 residues in the CDR3. V shed 5 bases and J shed 3 bases, with 10 bases lying between them. In DNA form, the CDR3 reads TGTGCCAGCAGTAACCGCGGGGAAGAGACCCAGTACTTC. Translated, it gives CASSNRGEETQYF.

The V and J genes are TRBV11-1 and TRBJ1-2; the D gene is possibly TRBD1 (5 bases). The V and J ends lost 5 bases and 2 bases respectively, with 15 bases between them. The CDR3 has 15 amino acids. The germline gives CDR1 SGHAT, CDR2 FQDESV (reference sequence). CDR3 DNA sequence: TGTGCCAGCAGCCCCATGACAGCAATGAACTATGGCTACACCTTC. Translating it yields CASSPMTAMNYGYTF.

The sample holds a few counts of this clonotype. The chain has TRBV4-3 and TRBJ2-3; 9 nucleotides agree with TRBD1. The trim removed 1 base at V and 5 bases at J, leaving 7 bases unmatched. This CDR3 has 16 residues. Germline CDR1 and CDR2: LGHNA and YSLEER. CDR3 bases: TGCGCCAGCAGCCAAGGGGGGACAGGGAGAAGAGATACGCAGTATTTT. It translates to CASSQGGTGRRDTQYF.

This clonotype was counted a single time. This chain links TRBV20-1 with TRBJ2-7; 10 nucleotides line up with TRBD2. CDR3 size: 14 residues. Germline CDR1 is DFQATT and CDR2 is SNEGSKA (reference sequence). With V trimmed by 0 bases and J by 5 bases, 4 bases remained unmatched. The CDR3 bases are TGCAGTGCTAGAGATTCTAGCGGGGGTAACGAGCAGTACTTC. Protein: CSARDSSGGNEQYF.